The 19 T cell receptor beta chains given below trace back to one sample, sequenced in a study of response to subunit inactivated influenza vaccine. TCRdb reanalysed the RT-PCR reads using MiXCR and keeps one entry per CDR3 protein. The table has about 620,000 distinct CDR3 sequences, approximately 12% seen once. Specimen: PBMCs from blood, collected on the day of vaccination. The source is a man between 45 and 60 years old who received an inactivated influenza vaccine.

The chain combines TRBV20-1 with TRBJ2-1; 9 bases are shared with TRBD1. Germline loops: CDR1 DFQATT, CDR2 SNEGSKA (reference sequence). CDR3 length: 16 residues. Unmatched junction bases numbered 10, after V lost 3 bases and J lost 4 bases. The CDR3 sequence: CSASATHRGLYNEQFF. The CDR3 DNA is TGCAGTGCTAGCGCCACCCACAGGGGGCTTTACAATGAGCAGTTCTTC.

This clonotype turned up a few times. The chain is built from TRBV29-1 and TRBJ2-7; 8 bases are shared with TRBD2. Germline V gene lookup returns CDR1 SQVTM and CDR2 ANQGSEA. CDR3 size: 18 residues. Trimming took 0 bases from V and 2 from J; bases not matched to a gene: 15. CDR3 bases: TGCAGCGTTGAAGATCGGTCCATGGGTTACGGGAGGGCCTACGAGCAGTACTTC. Amino acid sequence: CSVEDRSMGYGRAYEQYF.

This clonotype was observed a few times. The chain uses TRBV28 and TRBJ1-2; D gene uncertain. Germline CDR1 and CDR2: MDHEN and SYDVKM. The V end was cut by 6 bases, the J end by 4 bases, with 9 bases between. The CDR3 is 12 residues long. Written as DNA, the CDR3 is TGTGCCAGCAGGGACCCGATCTATGGCTACACCTTC. Translation gives CASRDPIYGYTF.

The chain carries TRBV9 and TRBJ2-3, with D perhaps TRBD2 (5 bases). The CDR3 runs to 15 residues. V was pared by 1 base and J by 3 bases, with 12 bases between. Germline CDR1 reads SGDLS; CDR2 reads YYNGEE. CDR3 coding DNA: TGTGCCAGCAGCGTACGAGGGAGAGGTACAGATACGCAGTATTTT. Translating gives CASSVRGRGTDTQYF.

By frequency in the sample, this clonotype is medium-sized. The chain is built from TRBV20-1 and TRBJ2-3, with 7 positions matching TRBD2. This CDR3 is built from 14 residues. Germline trimming cut 2 bases from V and 14 bases from J; bases unmatched to any gene: 16. CDR1 is DFQATT and CDR2 is SNEGSKA in the germline V gene (reference sequence). CDR3 amino acids: CSARPPSGALMWYF. CDR3 nucleotide sequence: TGCAGTGCTAGACCCCCTAGCGGAGCCCTTATGTGGTATTTT.

This clonotype has more than one count but fewer than ten. In DNA, the CDR3 is TGTGCCAGCAGCCGCTCAGGGGGACGGATCCCTGGGGCCAACGTCCTGACTTTC. Translated: CASSRSGGRIPGANVLTF. The V gene is TRBV12-3 or TRBV12-4, the J gene TRBJ2-6; TRBD1 aligns across 7 bases. The CDR3 covers 18 residues. J lost 2 bases, V lost 6 bases, and 13 bases had no gene match.

This clonotype has only a few counts. This chain links TRBV4-1 with TRBJ1-5; no clear D gene. V was clipped by 2 bases and J by 1 base, with 12 bases between them. CDR1 and CDR2 from the germline V gene are MGHRA and YSYEKL. The CDR3 totals 16 residues. The CDR3 coding sequence is TGCGCCAGCAGCCAACCTCCCTTTTTAAGCAATCAGCCCCAGCATTTT. Residues: CASSQPPFLSNQPQHF.

The chain couples TRBV12-3 or TRBV12-4 to TRBJ2-7, with D possibly being TRBD2 (5 bases). CDR3 length: 15 residues. The germline V and J ends were trimmed by 5 bases and 3 bases, with 17 bases remaining between them. CDR3 region: CASSRLAGQNYEQYF. The CDR3, as DNA: TGTGCCAGCAGTCGGCTGGCGGGCCAGAACTACGAGCAGTACTTC.

Many counts were recorded for this clonotype. This chain joins TRBV20-1 and TRBJ2-3; maybe TRBD2 (6 bases). Trimming cost V 1 base and J 0 bases, with 14 bases left between them. Germline lookup yields CDR1 DFQATT and CDR2 SNEGSKA (reference sequence). The CDR3 has 16 residues. The CDR3 nucleotides read TGCAGTGCTAGAGGCCTGACTAGTGCTAGCACAGATACGCAGTATTTT. Translating gives CSARGLTSASTDTQYF.

The sample holds many counts of this clonotype. The chain carries TRBV20-1 and TRBJ2-7; 9 bases map to TRBD1. The CDR3 is 14 residues long. Losses at the gene ends were 3 bases for V and 6 bases for J; bases not matched to a gene: 9. Per the germline V gene, CDR1 is DFQATT and CDR2 is SNEGSKA (reference sequence). The CDR3 sequence: CSARDHGTGSEQYF. The CDR3 DNA sequence: TGCAGTGCTAGGGACCACGGGACAGGGAGCGAGCAGTACTTC.

This clonotype was observed many times. The chain carries TRBV19 and TRBJ1-2; D is uncertain. This CDR3 has 13 residues. CDR1 LNHDA and CDR2 SQIVND come from the germline V gene (reference sequence). Trimming took 2 bases from V and 8 from J, leaving 12 bases between them. The CDR3 spells CASSIPGRPGYTF. The CDR3 DNA reads TGTGCCAGTAGTATACCCGGCAGGCCCGGCTACACCTTC.

This clonotype was counted a few times. The V call is TRBV5-1, the J call TRBJ2-6; TRBD1 might be the D (6 bases). The CDR3 totals 17 residues. Germline CDR1 SGHRS, CDR2 YFSETQ. Trimming took 0 bases from V and 1 from J, leaving 11 bases between them. As DNA, the CDR3 is TGCGCCAGCAGCTTGGGGTTCACAGGGTCTGGGGCCAACGTCCTGACTTTC. Its translation is CASSLGFTGSGANVLTF.

The gene calls are TRBV15 and TRBJ2-7; 7 bases match TRBD1. The CDR3 is 15 amino acids. Trimming at V came to 0 bases and at J to 5 bases, leaving 7 bases not matched to a gene. Germline V gene data show CDR1 as LNHNV and CDR2 as YYDKDF (reference sequence). CDR3 sequence: CATSREDTGDHEQYF. The CDR3 bases are TGTGCCACCAGCAGAGAGGATACAGGGGATCACGAGCAGTACTTC.

This clonotype was found a few times. The chain employs TRBV3-1 and TRBJ2-2, with 10 bases identical to TRBD2. This CDR3 has 17 amino acids. V shed 4 bases, J shed 3 bases, and the junction held 8 bases outside the gene matches. Germline V CDR1 and CDR2: LGHDT, YNNKEL (reference sequence). CDR3 bases: TGTGCCAGCAGCCCCGGAGGGCTAGCGGGAGACACCGGGGAGCTGTTTTTT. Residues: CASSPGGLAGDTGELFF.

This clonotype came up many times. The CDR3 DNA sequence: TGTGCCATCAGTGAGTCGATGGGGGGTGAGCAGTTCTTC. Residues: CAISESMGGEQFF. The chain couples TRBV10-3 to TRBJ2-1; tentatively, D is TRBD2 (6 bases). The CDR3 spans 13 residues. With 0 bases removed from V and 9 bases from J, the gap between germline ends came to 9 bases. Per germline, CDR1 ENHRY and CDR2 SYGVKD.

V and J are TRBV29-1 and TRBJ2-1, with TRBD2 matching over 12 bases. The J segment lost 4 bases and the V segment lost 3 bases, leaving 4 bases of the junction unmatched. Germline loops: CDR1 SQVTM, CDR2 ANQGSEA. CDR3 size: 15 residues. The CDR3 DNA is TGCAGCGTTGAGGCCGGGACTAGCGGGTACAATGAGCAGTTCTTC. Translating gives CSVEAGTSGYNEQFF.

The rearrangement joins TRBV7-9 to TRBJ2-7; no clear D. This CDR3 is built from 12 residues. Germline V gene data show CDR1 as SEHNR and CDR2 as FQNEAQ (reference sequence). The V and J ends lost 11 bases and 0 bases respectively, with 11 bases between them. CDR3 nucleotide sequence: TGTGCCGTAGCTCAGAGCTCCTACGAGCAGTACTTC. This gives the protein CAVAQSSYEQYF.

The chain employs TRBV7-2 and TRBJ2-1; D is undetermined. This CDR3 has 16 residues. Germline assignment: CDR1 SGHTA and CDR2 FQGNSA. The germline V and J ends were trimmed by 1 base and 2 bases, with 12 bases remaining between them. This chain's CDR3 is CASSLVSAFTYNEQFF. The CDR3 nucleotides are TGTGCCAGCAGCTTAGTGAGCGCTTTCACCTACAATGAGCAGTTCTTC. The entire variable domain, with the rest obtained from reference TRBV7-2 and TRBJ2-1, is as follows: GAGVSQSPSNKVTEKGKDVELRCDPISGHTALYWYRQSLGQGLEFLIYFQGNSAPDKSGLPSDRFSAERTGGSVSTLTIQRTQQEDSAVYLCASSLVSAFTYNEQFFGPGTRLTVL.

This clonotype was picked up a small number of times. The chain combines TRBV10-2 with TRBJ1-2, with unresolved D. Looked up from germline, CDR1 is WSHSY and CDR2 is SAAADI. The CDR3 loop spans 14 amino acids. V lost 0 bases to trimming and J lost 9 bases, with 14 bases between them. The CDR3 DNA is TGCGCCAGCAGTGAGTCGTCCAAGGGCGGTAGCTACACCTTC. This translates into CASSESSKGGSYTF.